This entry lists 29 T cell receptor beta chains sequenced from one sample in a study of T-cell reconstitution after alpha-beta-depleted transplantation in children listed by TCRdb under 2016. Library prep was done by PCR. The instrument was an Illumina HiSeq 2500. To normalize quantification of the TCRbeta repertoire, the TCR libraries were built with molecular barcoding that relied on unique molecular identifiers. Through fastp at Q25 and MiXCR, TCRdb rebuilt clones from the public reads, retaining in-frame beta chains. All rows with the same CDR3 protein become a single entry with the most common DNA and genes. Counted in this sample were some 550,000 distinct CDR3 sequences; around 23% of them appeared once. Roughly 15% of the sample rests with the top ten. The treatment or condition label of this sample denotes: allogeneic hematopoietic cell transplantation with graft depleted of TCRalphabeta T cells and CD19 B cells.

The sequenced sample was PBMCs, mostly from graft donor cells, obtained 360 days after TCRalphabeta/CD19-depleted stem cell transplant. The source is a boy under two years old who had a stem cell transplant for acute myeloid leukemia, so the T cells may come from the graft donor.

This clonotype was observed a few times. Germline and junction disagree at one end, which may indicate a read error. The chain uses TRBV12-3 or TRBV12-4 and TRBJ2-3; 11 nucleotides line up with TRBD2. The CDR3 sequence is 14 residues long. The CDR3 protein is CASRLAGGPHTQYF. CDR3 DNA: TGTGCCAGCAGATTAGCGGGGGGGCCGCATACGCAGTATTTT.

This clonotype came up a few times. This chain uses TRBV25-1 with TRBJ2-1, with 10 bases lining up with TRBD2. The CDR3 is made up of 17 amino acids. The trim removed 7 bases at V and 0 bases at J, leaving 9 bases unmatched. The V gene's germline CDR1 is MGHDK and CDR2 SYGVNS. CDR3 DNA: TGTGCCAGCATGTGGGGACTAGCGCGCGACTCCTACAATGAGCAGTTCTTC. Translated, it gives CASMWGLARDSYNEQFF.

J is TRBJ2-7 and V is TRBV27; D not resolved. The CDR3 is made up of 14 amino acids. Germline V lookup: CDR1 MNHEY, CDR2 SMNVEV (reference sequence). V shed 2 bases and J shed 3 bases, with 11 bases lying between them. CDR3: CASSLRFTHYEQYF. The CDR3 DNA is TGTGCCAGCAGTTTAAGATTCACTCACTACGAGCAGTACTTC.

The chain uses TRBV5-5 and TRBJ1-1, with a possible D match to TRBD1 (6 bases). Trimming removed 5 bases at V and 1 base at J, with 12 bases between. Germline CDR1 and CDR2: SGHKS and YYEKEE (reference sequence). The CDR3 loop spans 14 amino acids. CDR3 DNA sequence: TGTGCCAGCAGAATGGGGGCCTGGAACACTGAAGCTTTCTTT. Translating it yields CASRMGAWNTEAFF.

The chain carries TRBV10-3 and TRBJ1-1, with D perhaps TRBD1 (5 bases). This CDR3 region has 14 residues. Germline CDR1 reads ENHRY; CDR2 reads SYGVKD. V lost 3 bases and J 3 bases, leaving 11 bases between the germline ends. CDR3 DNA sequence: TGTGCCATCAGTGAAGGGACCTCCTACACTGAAGCTTTCTTT. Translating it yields CAISEGTSYTEAFF.

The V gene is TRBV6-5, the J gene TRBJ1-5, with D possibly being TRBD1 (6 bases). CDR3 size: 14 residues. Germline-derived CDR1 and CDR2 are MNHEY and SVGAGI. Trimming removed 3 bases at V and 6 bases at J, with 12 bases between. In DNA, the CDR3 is TGTGCCAGCAGTTATCTACAGGGAGGTCAGCCCCAGCATTTT. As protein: CASSYLQGGQPQHF.

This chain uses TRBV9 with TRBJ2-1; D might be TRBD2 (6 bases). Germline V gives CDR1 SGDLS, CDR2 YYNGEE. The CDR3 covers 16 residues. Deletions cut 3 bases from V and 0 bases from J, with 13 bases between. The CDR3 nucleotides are TGTGCCAGCAGCGCCAGCGGGTTAAGCTCCTACAATGAGCAGTTCTTC. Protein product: CASSASGLSSYNEQFF.

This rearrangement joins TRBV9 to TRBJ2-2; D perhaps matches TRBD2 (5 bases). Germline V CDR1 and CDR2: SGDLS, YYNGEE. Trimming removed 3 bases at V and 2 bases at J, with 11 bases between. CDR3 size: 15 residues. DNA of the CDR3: TGTGCCAGCAGCGACGTCCCGGGAAACACCGGGGAGCTGTTTTTT. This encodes CASSDVPGNTGELFF. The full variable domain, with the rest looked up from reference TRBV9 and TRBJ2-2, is DSGVTQTPKHLITATGQRVTLRCSPRSGDLSVYWYQQSLDQGLQFLIQYYNGEERAKGNILERFSAQQFPDLHSELNLSSLELGDSALYFCASSDVPGNTGELFFGEGSRLTVL.

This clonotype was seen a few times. CDR3 region: CASSVDGRRNYGYTF. CDR3 DNA: TGTGCCAGCAGCGTAGACGGCAGGAGAAACTATGGCTACACCTTC. This chain uses TRBV9 with TRBJ1-2, with no clear D. The CDR3 extends over 15 amino acids. Germline V gives CDR1 SGDLS, CDR2 YYNGEE. Trimming removed 0 bases from V and 2 bases from J, with 11 bases in between.

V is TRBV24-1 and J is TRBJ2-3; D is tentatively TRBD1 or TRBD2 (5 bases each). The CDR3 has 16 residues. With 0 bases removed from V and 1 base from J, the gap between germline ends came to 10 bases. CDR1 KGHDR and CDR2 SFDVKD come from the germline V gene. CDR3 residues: CATSDLGDGGTDTQYF. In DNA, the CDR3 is TGTGCCACCAGTGATTTGGGGGACGGAGGCACAGATACGCAGTATTTT.

The CDR3 DNA reads as TGTGCCAGCAGCTTAGCCCCGGGTATAACTCTCCGAGAGACCCAGTACTTC. Protein: CASSLAPGITLRETQYF. J is TRBJ2-5 and V is TRBV7-8, with no clear D. Trimming pared 0 bases from V and 4 bases from J, leaving 18 bases between. The CDR3 is made up of 17 amino acids. Germline assignment: CDR1 SGHVS and CDR2 FQNEAQ.

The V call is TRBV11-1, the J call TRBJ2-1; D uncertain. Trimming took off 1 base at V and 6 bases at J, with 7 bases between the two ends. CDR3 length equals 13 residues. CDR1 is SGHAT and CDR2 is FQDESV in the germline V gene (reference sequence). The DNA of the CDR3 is TGTGCCAGCAGCTTAGTTTTGGCCAATGAGCAGTTCTTC. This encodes CASSLVLANEQFF.

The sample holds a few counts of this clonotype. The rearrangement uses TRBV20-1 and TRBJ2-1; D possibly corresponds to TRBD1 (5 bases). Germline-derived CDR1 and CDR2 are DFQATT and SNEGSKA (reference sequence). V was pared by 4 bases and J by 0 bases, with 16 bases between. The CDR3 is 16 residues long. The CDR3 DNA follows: TGCAGTGCTAATAGACAGACAGCCGGCTCCTACAATGAGCAGTTCTTC. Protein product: CSANRQTAGSYNEQFF.

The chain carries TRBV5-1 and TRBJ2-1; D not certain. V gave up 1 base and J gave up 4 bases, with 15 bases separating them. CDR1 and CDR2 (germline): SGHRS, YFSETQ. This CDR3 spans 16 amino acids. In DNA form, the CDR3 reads TGCGCCAGCAGCTTGTTTCCAGGCCCCGAGTACAATGAGCAGTTCTTC. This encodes CASSLFPGPEYNEQFF.

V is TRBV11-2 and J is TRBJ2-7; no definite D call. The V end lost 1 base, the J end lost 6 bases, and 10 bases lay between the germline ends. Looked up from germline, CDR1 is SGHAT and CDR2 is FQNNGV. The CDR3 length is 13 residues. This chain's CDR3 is CASSLGAGAEQYV. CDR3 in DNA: TGTGCCAGCAGCTTAGGTGCAGGAGCCGAGCAGTACGTC.

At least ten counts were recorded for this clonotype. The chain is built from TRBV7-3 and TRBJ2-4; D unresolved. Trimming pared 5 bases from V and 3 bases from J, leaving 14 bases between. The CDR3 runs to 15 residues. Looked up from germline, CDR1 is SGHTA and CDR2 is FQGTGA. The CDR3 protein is CASSILPGDKNIQYF. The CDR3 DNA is TGTGCCAGCAGCATCCTTCCGGGCGACAAAAACATTCAGTACTTC. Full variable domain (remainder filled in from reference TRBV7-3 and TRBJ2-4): GAGVSQTPSNKVTEKGKYVELRCDPISGHTALYWYRQSLGQGPEFLIYFQGTGAADDSGLPNDRFFAVRPEGSVSTLKIQRTERGDSAVYLCASSILPGDKNIQYFGAGTRLSVL.

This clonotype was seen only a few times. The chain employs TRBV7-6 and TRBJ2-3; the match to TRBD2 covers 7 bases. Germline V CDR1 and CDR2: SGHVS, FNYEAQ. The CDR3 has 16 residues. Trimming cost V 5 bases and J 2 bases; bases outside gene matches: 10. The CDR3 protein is CASSPRWGGDTDTQYF. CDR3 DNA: TGTGCCAGCAGCCCGAGGTGGGGGGGGGACACAGATACGCAGTATTTT.

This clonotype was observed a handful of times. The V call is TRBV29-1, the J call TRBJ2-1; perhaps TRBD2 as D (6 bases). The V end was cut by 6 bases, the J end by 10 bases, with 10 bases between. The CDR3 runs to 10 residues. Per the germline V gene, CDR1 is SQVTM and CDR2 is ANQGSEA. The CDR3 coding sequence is TGCAGCGTGGGGAGGTTAGAGCAGTTCTTC. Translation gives CSVGRLEQFF.

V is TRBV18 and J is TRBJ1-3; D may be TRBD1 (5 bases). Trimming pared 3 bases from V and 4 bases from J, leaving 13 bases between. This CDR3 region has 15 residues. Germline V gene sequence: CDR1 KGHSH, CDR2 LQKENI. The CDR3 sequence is CASSPQGRPGNTIYF. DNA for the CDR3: TGTGCCAGCTCACCCCAGGGAAGGCCGGGAAACACCATATATTTT.

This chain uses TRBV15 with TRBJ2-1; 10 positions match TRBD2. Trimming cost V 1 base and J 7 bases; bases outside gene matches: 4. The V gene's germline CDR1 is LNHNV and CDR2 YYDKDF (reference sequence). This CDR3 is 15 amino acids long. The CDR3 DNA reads TGTGCCACCAGCAGAGGAGCGGGGGGGCTTAATGAGCAGTTCTTC. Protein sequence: CATSRGAGGLNEQFF.

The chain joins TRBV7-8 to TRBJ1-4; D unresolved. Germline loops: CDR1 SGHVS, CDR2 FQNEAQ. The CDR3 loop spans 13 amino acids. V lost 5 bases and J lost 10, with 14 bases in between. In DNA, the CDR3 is TGTGCCAGCAGCAGTTACGAGCGGCGAAAACTGTTTTTT. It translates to CASSSYERRKLFF.

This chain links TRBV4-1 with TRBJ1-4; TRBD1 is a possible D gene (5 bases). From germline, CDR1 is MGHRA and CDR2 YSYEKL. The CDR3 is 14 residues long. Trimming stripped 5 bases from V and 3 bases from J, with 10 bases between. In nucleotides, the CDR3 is TGCGCCAGCAGCATCACAGGACCTAATGAAAAACTGTTTTTT. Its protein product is CASSITGPNEKLFF.

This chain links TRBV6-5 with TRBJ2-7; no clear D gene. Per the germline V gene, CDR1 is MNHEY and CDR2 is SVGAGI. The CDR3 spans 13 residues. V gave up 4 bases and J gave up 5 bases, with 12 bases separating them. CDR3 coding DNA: TGTGCCAGCAGTTCAGCTACCCCCAACGAGCAGTACTTC. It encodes CASSSATPNEQYF.

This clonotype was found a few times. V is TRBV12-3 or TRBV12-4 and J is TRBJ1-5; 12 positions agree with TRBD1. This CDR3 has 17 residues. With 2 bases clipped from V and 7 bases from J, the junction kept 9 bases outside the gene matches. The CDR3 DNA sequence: TGTGCCAGCAGTTTATCCGGGACAGGGGGCGCGGGACAGCCCCAGCATTTT. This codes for CASSLSGTGGAGQPQHF.

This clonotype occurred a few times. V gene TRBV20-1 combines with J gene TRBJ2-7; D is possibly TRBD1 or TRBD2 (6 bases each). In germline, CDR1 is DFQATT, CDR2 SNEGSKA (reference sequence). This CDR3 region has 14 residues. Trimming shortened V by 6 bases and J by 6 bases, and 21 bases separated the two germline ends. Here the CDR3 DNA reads TGCAGTGCACAGGGACTCGCATTGACATCCGAGCAGTACTTC. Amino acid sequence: CSAQGLALTSEQYF.

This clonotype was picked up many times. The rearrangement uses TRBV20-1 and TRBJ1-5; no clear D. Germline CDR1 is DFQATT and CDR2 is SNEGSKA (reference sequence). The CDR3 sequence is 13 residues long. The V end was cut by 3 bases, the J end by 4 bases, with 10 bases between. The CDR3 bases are TGCAGTGCTAGTTCCAGCCTTAATCAGCCCCAGCATTTT. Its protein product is CSASSSLNQPQHF.

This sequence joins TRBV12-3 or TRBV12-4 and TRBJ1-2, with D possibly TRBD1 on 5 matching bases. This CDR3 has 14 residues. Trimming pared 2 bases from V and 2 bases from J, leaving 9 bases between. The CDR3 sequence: CASSLSGGNYGYTF. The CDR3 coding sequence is TGTGCCAGCAGTTTATCGGGGGGGAACTATGGCTACACCTTC.

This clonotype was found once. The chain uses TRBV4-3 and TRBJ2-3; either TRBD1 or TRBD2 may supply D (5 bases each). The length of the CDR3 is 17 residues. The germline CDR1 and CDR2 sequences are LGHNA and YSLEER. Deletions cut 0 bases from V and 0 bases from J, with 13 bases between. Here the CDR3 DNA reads TGCGCCAGCAGCCAAGAAAGTCCGGGGCTTAGCACAGATACGCAGTATTTT. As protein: CASSQESPGLSTDTQYF.

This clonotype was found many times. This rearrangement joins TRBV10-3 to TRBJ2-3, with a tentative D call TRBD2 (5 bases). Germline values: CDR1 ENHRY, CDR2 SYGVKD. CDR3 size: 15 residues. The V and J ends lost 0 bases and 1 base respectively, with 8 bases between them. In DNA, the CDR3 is TGTGCCATCAGTGAGTCGAGGGTACGCACAGATACGCAGTATTTT. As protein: CAISESRVRTDTQYF.